This T cell receptor beta chain came from a study of EBV T-cell therapy then PD-1 blockade in nasopharyngeal carcinoma. As concerns this clone: Its antigen is as yet unknown.

Treatment meaning: AdE1-LMPpoly-expanded autologous EBV-specific T-cell therapy followed by anti-PD-1 nivolumab. Assay used: immunoSEQ multiplex PCR; TCRdb lists only in-frame clones, some missing. The profile covers about 22,000 clones, with 65% to 85% appearing a single time and 20% to 30% taken by the ten largest. This receptor was obtained from a man aged 40-55 years with nasopharyngeal carcinoma. Sample: CD8+ T cells from blood, taken at day -245 from a patient whose treatment included autologous EBV-specific T cells and nivolumab.

CDR3 in amino acids: CASSLGGTGGGEQYF. CDR3 nucleotides: TGTGCCAGCAGCTTAGGTGGGACAGGGGGCGGCGAGCAGTACTTC. The chain combines TRBV7-9 with TRBJ2-7, with TRBD1 matching over 12 bases. CDR1 and CDR2 from the germline V gene are SEHNR and FQNEAQ (reference sequence). The CDR3 totals 15 residues. V lost 1 base and J lost 6; bases outside the gene matches: 4.